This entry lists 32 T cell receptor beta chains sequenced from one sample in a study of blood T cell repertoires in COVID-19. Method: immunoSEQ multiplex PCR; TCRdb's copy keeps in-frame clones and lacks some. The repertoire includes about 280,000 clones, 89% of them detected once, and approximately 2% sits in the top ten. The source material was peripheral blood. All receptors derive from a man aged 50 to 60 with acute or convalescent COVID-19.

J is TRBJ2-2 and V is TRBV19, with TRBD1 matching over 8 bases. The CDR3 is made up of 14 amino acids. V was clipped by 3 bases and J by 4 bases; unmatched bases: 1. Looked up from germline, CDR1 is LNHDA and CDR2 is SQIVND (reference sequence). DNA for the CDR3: TGTGCCAGTAGTATGGACAGGGCCACCGGGGAGCTGTTTTTT. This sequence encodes CASSMDRATGELFF.

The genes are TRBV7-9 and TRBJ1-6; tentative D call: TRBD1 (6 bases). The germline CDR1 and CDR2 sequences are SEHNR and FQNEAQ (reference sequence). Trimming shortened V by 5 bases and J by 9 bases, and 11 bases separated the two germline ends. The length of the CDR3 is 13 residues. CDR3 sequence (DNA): TGTGCCAGCAGCCTAACAGGGACTTCACCCCTCCACTTT. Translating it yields CASSLTGTSPLHF.

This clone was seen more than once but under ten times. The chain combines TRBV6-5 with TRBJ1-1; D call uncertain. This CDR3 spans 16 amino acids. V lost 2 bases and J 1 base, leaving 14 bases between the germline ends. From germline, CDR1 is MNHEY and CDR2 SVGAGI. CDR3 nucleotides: TGTGCCAGCAGTTACCGCTTGAGCGGGGAGAACACTGAAGCTTTCTTT. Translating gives CASSYRLSGENTEAFF.

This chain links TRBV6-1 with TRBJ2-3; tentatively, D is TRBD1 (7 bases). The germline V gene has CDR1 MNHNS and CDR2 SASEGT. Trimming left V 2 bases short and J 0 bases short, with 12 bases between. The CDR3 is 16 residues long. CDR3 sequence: CASSEPRGASTDTQYF. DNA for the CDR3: TGTGCCAGCAGTGAACCCAGGGGGGCCAGCACAGATACGCAGTATTTT.

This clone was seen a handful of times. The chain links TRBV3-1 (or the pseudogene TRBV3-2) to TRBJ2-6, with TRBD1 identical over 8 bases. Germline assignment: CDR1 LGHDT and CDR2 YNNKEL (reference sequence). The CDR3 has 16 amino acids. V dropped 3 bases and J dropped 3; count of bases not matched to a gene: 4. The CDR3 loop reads CASSQQGAGGANVLTF. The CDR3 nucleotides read TGTGCCAGCAGCCAGCAGGGGGCCGGTGGGGCCAACGTCCTGACTTTC.

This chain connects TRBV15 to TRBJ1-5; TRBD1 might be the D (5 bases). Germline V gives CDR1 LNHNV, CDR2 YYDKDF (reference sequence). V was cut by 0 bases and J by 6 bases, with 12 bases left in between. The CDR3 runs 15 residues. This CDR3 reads CATSRDLGGGQPQHF. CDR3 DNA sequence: TGTGCCACCAGCAGAGATTTGGGGGGAGGTCAGCCCCAGCATTTT.

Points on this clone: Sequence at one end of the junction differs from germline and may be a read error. The CDR3 region has the DNA TGTGCCGGCAGCTTAGTTCCGGGAGTGGAACCCCAGCATTTT. It yields the protein CAGSLVPGVEPQHF. V is TRBV7-2 and J is TRBJ1-5; no firm D call. The CDR3 sequence is 14 residues long. In germline, CDR1 is SGHTA, CDR2 FQGNSA.

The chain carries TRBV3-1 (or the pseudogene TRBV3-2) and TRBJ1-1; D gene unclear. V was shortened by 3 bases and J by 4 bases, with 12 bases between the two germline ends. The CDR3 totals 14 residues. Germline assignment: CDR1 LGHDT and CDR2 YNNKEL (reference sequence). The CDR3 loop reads CASSHGVSSTEAFF. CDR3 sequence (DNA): TGTGCCAGCAGCCACGGGGTATCGAGCACTGAAGCTTTCTTT.

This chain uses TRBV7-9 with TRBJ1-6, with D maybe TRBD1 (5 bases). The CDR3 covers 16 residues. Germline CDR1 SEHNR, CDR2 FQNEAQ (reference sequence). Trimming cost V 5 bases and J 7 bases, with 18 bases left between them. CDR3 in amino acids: CASSRLGGRENSPLHF. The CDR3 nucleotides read TGTGCCAGCAGCCGCTTGGGAGGCAGGGAAAATTCACCCCTCCACTTT.

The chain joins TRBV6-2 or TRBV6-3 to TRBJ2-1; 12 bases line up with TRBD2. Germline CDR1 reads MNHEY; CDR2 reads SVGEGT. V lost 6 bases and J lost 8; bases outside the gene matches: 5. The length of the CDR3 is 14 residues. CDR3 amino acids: CASSLAGGPDEQFF. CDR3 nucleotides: TGTGCCAGCAGCCTAGCGGGGGGGCCGGATGAGCAGTTCTTC.

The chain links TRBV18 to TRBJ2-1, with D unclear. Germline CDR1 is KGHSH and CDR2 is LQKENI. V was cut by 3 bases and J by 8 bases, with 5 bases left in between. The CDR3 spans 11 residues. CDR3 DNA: TGTGCCAGCTCACCCCAGGATGAGCAGTTCTTC. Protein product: CASSPQDEQFF.

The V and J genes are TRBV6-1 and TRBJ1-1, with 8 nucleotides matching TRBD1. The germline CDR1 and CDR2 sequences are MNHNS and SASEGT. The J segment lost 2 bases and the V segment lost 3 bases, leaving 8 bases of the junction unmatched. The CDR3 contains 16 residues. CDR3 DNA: TGTGCCAGCAGTGAGGGGGACAGGCCCATAAACACTGAAGCTTTCTTT. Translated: CASSEGDRPINTEAFF.

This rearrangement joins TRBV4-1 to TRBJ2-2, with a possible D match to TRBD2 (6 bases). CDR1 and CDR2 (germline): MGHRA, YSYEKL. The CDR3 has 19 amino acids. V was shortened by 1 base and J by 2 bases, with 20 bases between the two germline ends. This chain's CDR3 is CASSQVFFPSGFNTGELFF. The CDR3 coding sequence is TGCGCCAGCAGCCAAGTTTTTTTCCCGAGCGGGTTTAACACCGGGGAGCTGTTTTTT.

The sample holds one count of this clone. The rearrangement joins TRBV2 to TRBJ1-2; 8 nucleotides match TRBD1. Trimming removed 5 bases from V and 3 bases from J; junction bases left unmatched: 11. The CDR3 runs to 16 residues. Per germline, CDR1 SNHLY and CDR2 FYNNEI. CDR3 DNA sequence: TGTGCCAGCAGTTTTCGCACGACAGGGGAGGACTATGGCTACACCTTC. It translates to CASSFRTTGEDYGYTF.

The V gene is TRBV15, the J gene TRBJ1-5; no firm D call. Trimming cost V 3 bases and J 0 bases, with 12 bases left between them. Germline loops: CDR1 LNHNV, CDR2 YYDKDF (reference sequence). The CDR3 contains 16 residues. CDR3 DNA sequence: TGTGCCACCAGCAGTAGTACCGGGGTTAGCAATCAGCCCCAGCATTTT. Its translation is CATSSSTGVSNQPQHF.

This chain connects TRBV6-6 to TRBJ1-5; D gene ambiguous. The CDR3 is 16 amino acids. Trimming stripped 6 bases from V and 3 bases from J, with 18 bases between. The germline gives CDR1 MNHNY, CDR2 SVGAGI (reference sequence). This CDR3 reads CASREGSLNLNQPQHF. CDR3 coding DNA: TGTGCCAGCAGGGAGGGATCCTTGAATCTCAATCAGCCCCAGCATTTT.

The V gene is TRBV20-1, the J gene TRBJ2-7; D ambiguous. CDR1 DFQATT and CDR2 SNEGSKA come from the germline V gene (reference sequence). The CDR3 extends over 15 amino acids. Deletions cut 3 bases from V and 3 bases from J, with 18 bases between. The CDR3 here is CSASIPRQANYEQYF. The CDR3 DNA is TGCAGTGCTAGTATACCACGGCAGGCAAACTACGAGCAGTACTTC.

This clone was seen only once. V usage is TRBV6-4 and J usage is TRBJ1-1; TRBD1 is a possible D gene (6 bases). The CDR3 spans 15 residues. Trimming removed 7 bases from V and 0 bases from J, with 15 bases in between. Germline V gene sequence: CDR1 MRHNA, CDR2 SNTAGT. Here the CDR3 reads CASKQEDSLNTEAFF. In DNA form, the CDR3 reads TGTGCCAGCAAACAAGAGGACAGTTTGAACACTGAAGCTTTCTTT.

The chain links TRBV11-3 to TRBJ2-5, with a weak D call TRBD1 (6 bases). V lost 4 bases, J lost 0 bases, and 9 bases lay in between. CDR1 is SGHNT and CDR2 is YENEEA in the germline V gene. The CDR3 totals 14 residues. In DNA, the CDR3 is TGTGCCAGCAGCTCCGGGACACACCAAGAGACCCAGTACTTC. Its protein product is CASSSGTHQETQYF.

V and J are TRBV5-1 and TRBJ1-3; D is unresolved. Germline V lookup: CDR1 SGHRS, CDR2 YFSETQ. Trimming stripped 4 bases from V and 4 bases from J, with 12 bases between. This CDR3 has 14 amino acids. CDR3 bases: TGCGCCAGCAGCCTGGCGGGAGGAGGAAACACCATATATTTT. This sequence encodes CASSLAGGGNTIYF. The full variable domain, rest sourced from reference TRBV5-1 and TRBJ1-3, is KAGVTQTPRYLIKTRGQQVTLSCSPISGHRSVSWYQQTPGQGLQFLFEYFSETQRNKGNFPGRFSGRQFSNSRSEMNVSTLELGDSALYLCASSLAGGGNTIYFGEGSWLTVV.

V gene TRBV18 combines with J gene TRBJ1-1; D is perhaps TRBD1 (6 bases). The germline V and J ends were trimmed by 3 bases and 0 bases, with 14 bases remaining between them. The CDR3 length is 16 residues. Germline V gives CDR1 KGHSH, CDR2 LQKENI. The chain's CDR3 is CASSPPARGMNTEAFF. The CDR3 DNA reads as TGTGCCAGCTCACCCCCGGCAAGGGGGATGAACACTGAAGCTTTCTTT.

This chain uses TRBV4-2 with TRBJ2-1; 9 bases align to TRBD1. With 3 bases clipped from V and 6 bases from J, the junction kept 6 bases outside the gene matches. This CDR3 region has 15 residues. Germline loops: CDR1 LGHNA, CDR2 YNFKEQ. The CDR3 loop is CASSQPGQGSNEQFF. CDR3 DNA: TGTGCCAGCAGCCAGCCGGGACAGGGTTCCAATGAGCAGTTCTTC.

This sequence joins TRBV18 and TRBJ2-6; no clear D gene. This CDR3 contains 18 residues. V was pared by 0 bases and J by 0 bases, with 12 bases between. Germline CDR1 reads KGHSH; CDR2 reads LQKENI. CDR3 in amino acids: CASSPPSQAFSGANVLTF. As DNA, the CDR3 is TGTGCCAGCTCACCACCGTCCCAGGCCTTCTCTGGGGCCAACGTCCTGACTTTC.

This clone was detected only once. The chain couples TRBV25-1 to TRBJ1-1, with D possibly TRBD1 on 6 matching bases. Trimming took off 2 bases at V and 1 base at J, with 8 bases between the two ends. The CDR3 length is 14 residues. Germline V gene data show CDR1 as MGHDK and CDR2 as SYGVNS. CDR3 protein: CASSEGGQNTEAFF. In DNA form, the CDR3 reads TGTGCCAGCAGTGAAGGGGGACAGAACACTGAAGCTTTCTTT.

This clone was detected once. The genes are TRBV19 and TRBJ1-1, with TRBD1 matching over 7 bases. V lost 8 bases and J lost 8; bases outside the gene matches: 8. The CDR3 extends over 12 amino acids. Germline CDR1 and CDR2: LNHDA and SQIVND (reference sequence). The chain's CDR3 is CASQNRGPEAFF. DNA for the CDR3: TGTGCCAGTCAGAACAGGGGACCCGAAGCTTTCTTT.

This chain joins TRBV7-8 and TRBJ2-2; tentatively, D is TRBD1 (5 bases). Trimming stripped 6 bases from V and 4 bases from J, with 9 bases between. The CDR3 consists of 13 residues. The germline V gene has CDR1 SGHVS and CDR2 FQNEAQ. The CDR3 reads CASRIQGTGELFF. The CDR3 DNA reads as TGTGCCAGCAGGATCCAGGGCACCGGGGAGCTGTTTTTT. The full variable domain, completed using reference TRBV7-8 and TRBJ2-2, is GAGVSQSPRYKVAKRGQDVALRCDPISGHVSLFWYQQALGQGPEFLTYFQNEAQLDKSGLPSDRFFAERPEGSVSTLKIQRTQQEDSAVYLCASRIQGTGELFFGEGSRLTVL.

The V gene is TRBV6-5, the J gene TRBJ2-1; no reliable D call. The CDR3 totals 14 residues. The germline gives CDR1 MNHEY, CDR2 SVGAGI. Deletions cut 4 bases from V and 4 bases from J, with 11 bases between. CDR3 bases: TGTGCCAGCAGTTCGGGTTTTCCTTACAATGAGCAGTTCTTC. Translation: CASSSGFPYNEQFF.

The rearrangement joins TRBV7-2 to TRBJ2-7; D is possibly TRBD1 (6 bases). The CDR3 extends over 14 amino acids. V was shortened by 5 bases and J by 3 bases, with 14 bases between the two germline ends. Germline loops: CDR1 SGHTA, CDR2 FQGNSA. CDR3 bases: TGTGCCAGCAGCCTCAGCTACAGGGACTACGAGCAGTACTTC. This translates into CASSLSYRDYEQYF.

The CDR3 DNA is TGTGCCAGCAGCGGGACAGGGGTGGAGACCCAGTACTTC. Its protein product is CASSGTGVETQYF. J is TRBJ2-5 and V is TRBV9, with TRBD1 matching over 9 bases. Trimming removed 3 bases from V and 5 bases from J; junction bases left unmatched: 2. Germline V gene sequence: CDR1 SGDLS, CDR2 YYNGEE. The CDR3 is 13 amino acids.

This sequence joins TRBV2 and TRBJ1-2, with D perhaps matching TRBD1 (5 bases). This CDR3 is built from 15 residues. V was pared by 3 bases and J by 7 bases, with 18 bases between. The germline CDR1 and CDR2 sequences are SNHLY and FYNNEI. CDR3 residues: CASSDEGRIRSGYTF. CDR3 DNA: TGTGCCAGCAGTGACGAGGGGAGGATAAGGAGTGGCTACACCTTC.

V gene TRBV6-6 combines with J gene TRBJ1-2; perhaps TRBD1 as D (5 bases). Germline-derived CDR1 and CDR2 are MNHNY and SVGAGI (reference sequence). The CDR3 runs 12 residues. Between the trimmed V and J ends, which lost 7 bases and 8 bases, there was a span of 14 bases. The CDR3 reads CASTETVRGYTF. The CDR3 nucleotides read TGTGCCAGCACCGAGACAGTACGGGGCTACACCTTC.

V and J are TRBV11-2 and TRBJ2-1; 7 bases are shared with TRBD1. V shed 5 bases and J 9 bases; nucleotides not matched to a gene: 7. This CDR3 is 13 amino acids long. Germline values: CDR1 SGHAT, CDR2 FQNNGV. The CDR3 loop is CASSPWTGGEQFF. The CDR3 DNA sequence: TGTGCCAGCAGCCCCTGGACAGGAGGTGAGCAGTTCTTC.